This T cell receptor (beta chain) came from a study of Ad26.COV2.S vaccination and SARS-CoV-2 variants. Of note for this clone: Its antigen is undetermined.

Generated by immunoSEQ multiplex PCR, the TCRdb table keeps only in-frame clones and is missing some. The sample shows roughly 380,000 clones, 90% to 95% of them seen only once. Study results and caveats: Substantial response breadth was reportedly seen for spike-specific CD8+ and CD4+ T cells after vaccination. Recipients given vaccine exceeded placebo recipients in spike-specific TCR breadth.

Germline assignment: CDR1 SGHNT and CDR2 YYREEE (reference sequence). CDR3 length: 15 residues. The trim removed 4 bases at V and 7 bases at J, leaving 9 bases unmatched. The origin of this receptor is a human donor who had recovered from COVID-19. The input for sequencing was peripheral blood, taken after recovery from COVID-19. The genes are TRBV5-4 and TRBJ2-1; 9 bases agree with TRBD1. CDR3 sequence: CASSPDRGWDNEQFF. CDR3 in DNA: TGTGCCAGCAGCCCGGACAGGGGTTGGGATAATGAGCAGTTCTTC.